This TCR beta chain was obtained from a study of cytomegalovirus exposure and HLA in healthy donors. Study-wide points: Researchers counted around 170 TCR beta chains as cytomegalovirus-associated.

The CDR3 length is 14 residues. V dropped 0 bases and J dropped 5 bases, with 10 bases sitting between them. The germline gives CDR1 LNHNV, CDR2 YYDKDF (reference sequence). Both 60 Vbeta primers and 13 Jbeta primers went into the PCR. TCRdb's copy holds only in-frame clones and misses some; the assay was immunoSEQ multiplex PCR. Its table records tens of thousands of clones. With respect to this clone: Its antigen remains unidentified.

The sequenced sample was PBMCs. The rearrangement uses TRBV15 and TRBJ1-1; D unresolved. This receptor was identified in a woman aged 55-69 years in good health and CMV-seropositive. CDR3 sequence: CATSRDPGRTEAFF. Here the CDR3 DNA reads TGTGCCACCAGCAGAGATCCCGGGAGGACTGAAGCTTTCTTT.